One sample yielded the 32 T cell receptor beta chains listed below, sequenced in a study of blood T cell repertoires in COVID-19. Sequencing used immunoSEQ multiplex PCR; TCRdb keeps in-frame clones, though not all of them. The data hold 100,000 or so clones, with around nine tenths observed a single time. The sequenced material came from peripheral blood. These receptors originate from a human donor with acute or convalescent COVID-19. The donor label of this sample is uncertain.

J is TRBJ1-1 and V is TRBV28; D might be TRBD1 (5 bases). V lost 6 bases and J lost 4, with 15 bases in between. The CDR3 spans 14 residues. Germline lookup yields CDR1 MDHEN and CDR2 SYDVKM. CDR3 sequence: CASRDVGGGTEAFF. The CDR3 DNA reads TGTGCCAGCAGAGACGTCGGCGGGGGCACTGAAGCTTTCTTT.

In this sample, this clone turned up once. J is TRBJ1-6 and V is TRBV28; 9 bases are shared with TRBD1. Germline V gene lookup returns CDR1 MDHEN and CDR2 SYDVKM. This CDR3 is 18 amino acids long. V was pared by 2 bases and J by 9 bases, with 14 bases of the junction left unmatched. The CDR3 is CASSLHYRTGASSSPLHF. The CDR3 DNA is TGTGCCAGCAGTTTACATTATAGGACAGGGGCATCTTCTTCACCCCTCCACTTT.

V is TRBV30 and J is TRBJ2-7; 7 bases are a match to TRBD2. The trim removed 2 bases at V and 3 bases at J, leaving 4 bases unmatched. The CDR3 sequence is 13 residues long. Germline lookup yields CDR1 GTSNPN and CDR2 SVGIG (reference sequence). The CDR3 DNA sequence: TGTGCCTGGAGTTCGGGACTAAACTACGAGCAGTACTTC. It translates to CAWSSGLNYEQYF.

The sample holds one count of this clone. The chain is built from TRBV7-6 and TRBJ1-2; weak D call: TRBD1 (6 bases). This CDR3 region has 15 residues. V was trimmed by 1 base and J by 7 bases, leaving 16 bases between them. Germline V lookup: CDR1 SGHVS, CDR2 FNYEAQ. In DNA form, the CDR3 reads TGTGCCAGCAGCTTAGGGGACAAACAACTAGGTGGCTACACCTTC. It translates to CASSLGDKQLGGYTF.

The J gene is TRBJ2-2, the V gene TRBV7-2; D may be TRBD1 (5 bases). With 4 bases removed from V and 4 bases from J, the gap between germline ends came to 19 bases. This CDR3 is 17 amino acids long. Germline CDR1 reads SGHTA; CDR2 reads FQGNSA. The CDR3, as DNA: TGTGCCAGCAGCTCGACAATGACAGTTAACCCCACCGGGGAGCTGTTTTTT. Amino acid sequence: CASSSTMTVNPTGELFF. Full variable domain (outside the CDR3, taken from reference TRBV7-2 and TRBJ2-2): GAGVSQSPSNKVTEKGKDVELRCDPISGHTALYWYRQSLGQGLEFLIYFQGNSAPDKSGLPSDRFSAERTGGSVSTLTIQRTQQEDSAVYLCASSSTMTVNPTGELFFGEGSRLTVL.

V usage is TRBV7-6 and J usage is TRBJ1-4; tentatively, D is TRBD1 (5 bases). CDR3 size: 16 residues. The V gene's germline CDR1 is SGHVS and CDR2 FNYEAQ. V lost 5 bases and J lost 4, with 17 bases in between. CDR3 amino acids: CASSPGSGQINEKLFF. Written as DNA, the CDR3 is TGTGCCAGCAGCCCCGGCTCAGGGCAGATTAATGAAAAACTGTTTTTT.

J is TRBJ2-3 and V is TRBV6-5, with a tentative D call TRBD2 (6 bases). V lost 7 bases and J 2 bases, leaving 16 bases between the germline ends. Germline V gene sequence: CDR1 MNHEY, CDR2 SVGAGI. This CDR3 is built from 15 residues. The CDR3 DNA reads as TGTGCCAGCAAAGAAGGCGGGGCTTTCACAGATACGCAGTATTTT. Amino acids: CASKEGGAFTDTQYF.

The chain uses TRBV6-5 and TRBJ1-2; TRBD1 might be the D (6 bases). Per germline, CDR1 MNHEY and CDR2 SVGAGI. There are 14 residues in the CDR3. V was shortened by 7 bases and J by 4 bases, with 16 bases between the two germline ends. In nucleotides, the CDR3 is TGTGCCAGCATCGCCGGGACACCAACCTATGGCTACACCTTC. Amino acid sequence: CASIAGTPTYGYTF.

The genes are TRBV9 and TRBJ1-6, with unresolved D. Germline CDR1 and CDR2: SGDLS and YYNGEE. V was cut by 0 bases and J by 9 bases, with 13 bases left in between. The CDR3 covers 15 residues. CDR3 bases: TGTGCCAGCAGCGTAGGGTCATATCGGGGTTCACCCCTCCACTTT. This gives the protein CASSVGSYRGSPLHF.

The V gene is TRBV28, the J gene TRBJ2-7, with D possibly being TRBD2 (7 bases). CDR3 length: 14 amino acids. V shed 3 bases and J shed 3 bases, with 12 bases lying between them. Germline V gene data show CDR1 as MDHEN and CDR2 as SYDVKM. In DNA, the CDR3 is TGTGCCAGCAGTTTTTCGGGGGGCCGCTACGAGCAGTACTTC. Translating it yields CASSFSGGRYEQYF.

The rearrangement uses TRBV7-9 and TRBJ1-2; TRBD1 is a possible D gene (5 bases). The germline V gene has CDR1 SEHNR and CDR2 FQNEAQ (reference sequence). The CDR3 sequence is 15 residues long. V was trimmed by 5 bases and J by 2 bases, leaving 15 bases between them. The CDR3 DNA reads as TGTGCCAGCAGCCCGGCGGGACGTCTGAACTATGGCTACACCTTC. The encoded protein is CASSPAGRLNYGYTF.

The chain couples TRBV12-5 to TRBJ2-3; 8 bases agree with TRBD2. The J segment lost 2 bases and the V segment lost 7 bases, leaving 14 bases of the junction unmatched. CDR3 length: 17 residues. Germline CDR1 reads LGHNT; CDR2 reads FRNRAP. DNA for the CDR3: TGTGCTAGTGCCCCCGGGGGGCTAGCGGGCAACACAGATACGCAGTATTTT. Translated: CASAPGGLAGNTDTQYF.

This chain joins TRBV5-6 and TRBJ1-6; D gene ambiguous. Per germline, CDR1 SGHDT and CDR2 YYEEEE. The CDR3 sequence is 18 residues long. V was pared by 3 bases and J by 9 bases, with 25 bases between. CDR3 nucleotides: TGTGCCAGCAGCTCCCTTAGCCCCTTACTTGGAGAGGTTTCACCCCTCCACTTT. As protein: CASSSLSPLLGEVSPLHF. The whole variable domain, remainder taken from reference TRBV5-6 and TRBJ1-6, is DAGVTQSPTHLIKTRGQQVTLRCSPKSGHDTVSWYQQALGQGPQFIFQYYEEEERQRGNFPDRFSGHQFPNYSSELNVNALLLGDSALYLCASSSLSPLLGEVSPLHFGNGTRLTVT.

This clone has only one observation. CDR3: CASSLAREAFF. CDR3 DNA sequence: TGTGCCAGCAGCTTGGCCAGGGAAGCTTTCTTT. The chain combines TRBV5-8 with TRBJ1-1; D gene uncertain. Germline loops: CDR1 SGHTS, CDR2 YDEGEE. The CDR3 covers 11 residues. Trimming took 0 bases from V and 8 from J, leaving 5 bases between them.

This chain links TRBV7-2 with TRBJ1-6; perhaps TRBD1 as D (6 bases). V gave up 5 bases and J gave up 10 bases, with 18 bases separating them. This CDR3 region has 15 residues. Per germline, CDR1 SGHTA and CDR2 FQGNSA. CDR3 sequence: CASSAGTQRGSPLHF. DNA of the CDR3: TGTGCCAGCAGCGCAGGGACACAACGCGGGTCACCCCTCCACTTT.

V and J are TRBV5-1 and TRBJ2-3; tentatively, D is TRBD1 (6 bases). Deletions cut 2 bases from V and 2 bases from J, with 9 bases between. The CDR3 length is 14 residues. Germline loops: CDR1 SGHRS, CDR2 YFSETQ. CDR3 DNA sequence: TGCGCCAGCAGCTTCGGACAGTACACAGATACGCAGTATTTT. Protein sequence: CASSFGQYTDTQYF. Combining the CDR3 with reference TRBV5-1 and TRBJ2-3 gives the whole variable domain KAGVTQTPRYLIKTRGQQVTLSCSPISGHRSVSWYQQTPGQGLQFLFEYFSETQRNKGNFPGRFSGRQFSNSRSEMNVSTLELGDSALYLCASSFGQYTDTQYFGPGTRLTVL.

This chain joins TRBV7-9 and TRBJ2-7; a possible D gene is TRBD1 (6 bases). Trimming cost V 5 bases and J 5 bases, with 19 bases left between them. The germline V gene encodes CDR1 SEHNR and CDR2 FQNEAQ (reference sequence). The CDR3 extends over 15 amino acids. CDR3 nucleotides: TGTGCCAGCAGCACCCGACAGGATTCAATTAACGAGCAGTACTTC. It is translated as CASSTRQDSINEQYF.

The V and J genes are TRBV7-3 and TRBJ2-2, with a tentative D call TRBD2 (5 bases). The CDR3 is made up of 16 amino acids. The V end was cut by 3 bases, the J end by 0 bases, with 11 bases between. Looked up from germline, CDR1 is SGHTA and CDR2 is FQGTGA. This CDR3 is CASSFLAGTNTGELFF. For the CDR3, the DNA is TGTGCCAGCAGCTTTTTGGCGGGTACGAACACCGGGGAGCTGTTTTTT. Full variable domain (outside the CDR3, taken from reference TRBV7-3 and TRBJ2-2): GAGVSQTPSNKVTEKGKYVELRCDPISGHTALYWYRQSLGQGPEFLIYFQGTGAADDSGLPNDRFFAVRPEGSVSTLKIQRTERGDSAVYLCASSFLAGTNTGELFFGEGSRLTVL.

The chain employs TRBV2 and TRBJ1-6; D is uncertain. The V end was cut by 4 bases, the J end by 3 bases, with 10 bases between. The CDR3 is 15 amino acids. Germline V lookup: CDR1 SNHLY, CDR2 FYNNEI. The DNA for the CDR3 is TGTGCCAGCAGTGGGGCAGGAAACTATAATTCACCCCTCCACTTT. Encoded protein: CASSGAGNYNSPLHF.

V and J are TRBV19 and TRBJ1-2; 7 bases match TRBD1. Germline CDR1 and CDR2: LNHDA and SQIVND (reference sequence). V shed 3 bases, J shed 5 bases, and the junction held 9 bases outside the gene matches. The CDR3 runs 15 residues. The CDR3 reads CASSILGTAYYGYTF. CDR3 nucleotides: TGTGCCAGTAGTATTCTTGGGACAGCGTATTATGGCTACACCTTC.

This chain links TRBV28 with TRBJ1-2; D may be TRBD1 (6 bases). CDR3 length: 13 residues. Trimming stripped 5 bases from V and 4 bases from J, with 11 bases between. The germline V gene has CDR1 MDHEN and CDR2 SYDVKM. The CDR3: CASSTAQGYGYTF. The CDR3 bases are TGTGCCAGCAGTACGGCACAGGGCTATGGCTACACCTTC.

The CDR3, as DNA: TGTGCCAGCAGCTCCGACAACGTTAACTATGGCTACACCTTC. Amino acid sequence: CASSSDNVNYGYTF. The chain uses TRBV11-2 and TRBJ1-2, with D uncertain. This CDR3 region has 14 residues. V lost 4 bases, J lost 1 base, and 10 bases lay in between. Looked up from germline, CDR1 is SGHAT and CDR2 is FQNNGV.

The chain uses TRBV27 and TRBJ1-4; the match to TRBD1 covers 11 bases. The germline CDR1 and CDR2 sequences are MNHEY and SMNVEV (reference sequence). Trimming removed 3 bases from V and 7 bases from J; junction bases left unmatched: 1. The CDR3 contains 14 residues. CDR3 sequence reads: CASSLGQGGEKLFF. The CDR3 region has the DNA TGTGCCAGCAGTTTGGGACAGGGGGGTGAAAAACTGTTTTTT.

The CDR3 DNA sequence: TGCAGCGTCCTAACAGGGATTGAGAACTATGGCTACACCTTC. Its protein is CSVLTGIENYGYTF. V is TRBV29-1 and J is TRBJ1-2; a possible D gene is TRBD1 (6 bases). Germline CDR1 is SQVTM and CDR2 is ANQGSEA. This CDR3 region has 14 residues. Trimming cost V 6 bases and J 2 bases, with 16 bases left between them.

The chain is built from TRBV6-1 and TRBJ1-2; TRBD1 agrees at 7 bases. The germline V gene has CDR1 MNHNS and CDR2 SASEGT. Unmatched junction bases numbered 4, after V lost 1 base and J lost 8 bases. The CDR3 spans 13 residues. The CDR3 bases are TGTGCCAGCAGTGAAGGACAGGGTCTGGGCTACACCTTC. It encodes CASSEGQGLGYTF.

This clone was recorded once. The chain is built from TRBV7-2 and TRBJ2-3; 9 bases match TRBD1. With 6 bases clipped from V and 0 bases from J, the junction kept 4 bases outside the gene matches. The CDR3 covers 15 residues. The germline V gene has CDR1 SGHTA and CDR2 FQGNSA. The CDR3 loop is CASRPDRGSTDTQYF. The CDR3 nucleotides read TGTGCCAGCAGACCGGACAGGGGTAGCACAGATACGCAGTATTTT.

This sequence joins TRBV5-1 and TRBJ2-5, with D maybe TRBD2 (7 bases). The CDR3 spans 17 residues. Germline CDR1 and CDR2: SGHRS and YFSETQ. Trimming stripped 4 bases from V and 0 bases from J, with 19 bases between. The CDR3 coding sequence is TGCGCCAGCAGCCTGGGGGCGGGGGATCTTAACCAAGAGACCCAGTACTTC. This translates into CASSLGAGDLNQETQYF.

This clone has more than one count but fewer than ten. The CDR3 coding sequence is TGCGCCAGCAGCTGGCAGGGGGCCCCAAATCAGCCCCAGCATTTT. Its translation: CASSWQGAPNQPQHF. The chain recombines TRBV5-1 with TRBJ1-5; 8 positions match TRBD1. The germline gives CDR1 SGHRS, CDR2 YFSETQ. V shed 3 bases, J shed 4 bases, and the junction held 6 bases outside the gene matches. CDR3 length: 15 amino acids. The complete variable domain, with remaining parts taken from reference TRBV5-1 and TRBJ1-5, reads KAGVTQTPRYLIKTRGQQVTLSCSPISGHRSVSWYQQTPGQGLQFLFEYFSETQRNKGNFPGRFSGRQFSNSRSEMNVSTLELGDSALYLCASSWQGAPNQPQHFGDGTRLSIL.

The sample holds one count of this clone. The chain recombines TRBV5-6 with TRBJ1-6, with a possible D match to TRBD1 (5 bases). The CDR3 has 18 residues. In germline, CDR1 is SGHDT, CDR2 YYEEEE. V gave up 4 bases and J gave up 0 bases, with 17 bases separating them. Here the CDR3 reads CASSPGRDRSSYNSPLHF. The CDR3 coding sequence is TGTGCCAGCAGCCCCGGGAGGGACCGGAGCTCCTATAATTCACCCCTCCACTTT. The whole variable domain, filled in from reference TRBV5-6 and TRBJ1-6, reads DAGVTQSPTHLIKTRGQQVTLRCSPKSGHDTVSWYQQALGQGPQFIFQYYEEEERQRGNFPDRFSGHQFPNYSSELNVNALLLGDSALYLCASSPGRDRSSYNSPLHFGNGTRLTVT.

The gene calls are TRBV7-8 and TRBJ2-2, with TRBD1 as a possible D gene (6 bases). This CDR3 has 14 residues. With 6 bases removed from V and 0 bases from J, the gap between germline ends came to 8 bases. In germline, CDR1 is SGHVS, CDR2 FQNEAQ. CDR3 bases: TGTGCCAGCAGAGACAGGACGAACACCGGGGAGCTGTTTTTT. As protein: CASRDRTNTGELFF.

The rearrangement joins TRBV18 to TRBJ1-5; 8 bases are shared with TRBD1. The germline gives CDR1 KGHSH, CDR2 LQKENI. There are 16 residues in the CDR3. The V gene end was trimmed by 2 bases and the J gene end by 0 bases; junction bases not matched to a gene: 3. For the CDR3, the DNA is TGTGCCAGCTCACCAGGACAGGGCTATAGCAATCAGCCCCAGCATTTT. Protein sequence: CASSPGQGYSNQPQHF.

The chain carries TRBV7-2 and TRBJ2-2; D uncertain. V lost 1 base, J lost 11 bases, and 11 bases lay in between. There are 13 residues in the CDR3. Germline CDR1 is SGHTA and CDR2 is FQGNSA. Here the CDR3 DNA reads TGTGCCAGCAGCTTAGAACCTTCTGGCGAGCTGTTTTTT. It codes for CASSLEPSGELFF.